This entry lists 21 T cell receptor beta chains sequenced from one sample in a study of CD8 T cells in Susac syndrome. RNA was extracted with the RNeasy kit, and a quantity of about 0.45 to 1 ug was reverse transcribed using random hexamers. TCRdb re-analysed the immunoSEQ multiplex PCR reads in MiXCR, keeping a single row per CDR3 protein. The sample has approximately 270,000 distinct CDR3 sequences, roughly 93% seen once; the top ten hold about 0.07%. Sequenced input: CD4+ T cells from PBMCs. All receptors come from a human donor with multiple sclerosis.

The count of this clonotype is one. V usage is TRBV20-1 and J usage is TRBJ1-2; 7 positions match TRBD1. Germline values: CDR1 DFQATT, CDR2 SNEGSKA (reference sequence). This CDR3 contains 13 residues. The junction had 4 bases not matched to a gene; V was cut back by 6 bases and J by 0 bases. The chain's CDR3 is CSARDSSNYGYTF. The CDR3 nucleotides read TGCAGTGCGCGGGACAGCTCTAACTATGGCTACACCTTC.

This clonotype has only a few counts. This rearrangement joins TRBV19 to TRBJ2-3, with 11 bases aligning to TRBD2. The CDR3 sequence is 16 residues long. V lost 3 bases and J lost 3; bases outside the gene matches: 5. Germline loops: CDR1 LNHDA, CDR2 SQIVND (reference sequence). DNA of the CDR3: TGTGCCAGTAGTATGGGTCTAGCGGGAGGAACAGATACGCAGTATTTT. Translation: CASSMGLAGGTDTQYF.

V usage is TRBV20-1 and J usage is TRBJ1-2; possible D gene TRBD1, 5 bases. This CDR3 comprises 12 residues. Germline CDR1 DFQATT, CDR2 SNEGSKA (reference sequence). V gave up 1 base and J gave up 6 bases, with 9 bases separating them. In DNA form, the CDR3 reads TGCAGTGCTAGAGCAGGGAGGGATGGCTACACCTTC. Translated: CSARAGRDGYTF.

J is TRBJ1-1 and V is TRBV9; D is unresolved. The CDR3 has 15 amino acids. Germline CDR1 is SGDLS and CDR2 is YYNGEE. The V gene lost 0 bases and the J gene lost 0 bases, with 9 bases spanning the gap. CDR3 bases: TGTGCCAGCAGCGTAGCGGCCAGATTGAACACTGAAGCTTTCTTT. Translation: CASSVAARLNTEAFF. Supplemented by reference TRBV9 and TRBJ1-1, the full variable domain reads DSGVTQTPKHLITATGQRVTLRCSPRSGDLSVYWYQQSLDQGLQFLIQYYNGEERAKGNILERFSAQQFPDLHSELNLSSLELGDSALYFCASSVAARLNTEAFFGQGTRLTVV.

The V and J genes are TRBV29-1 and TRBJ1-4; D is undetermined. Germline V gene sequence: CDR1 SQVTM, CDR2 ANQGSEA. Trimming took 4 bases from V and 7 from J, leaving 10 bases between them. The CDR3 has 12 amino acids. The CDR3, as DNA: TGCAGCGTTGTGGATAGTAGTGAAAAACTGTTTTTT. Amino acid sequence: CSVVDSSEKLFF. Full variable domain (missing parts from reference TRBV29-1 and TRBJ1-4): SAVISQKPSRDICQRGTSLTIQCQVDSQVTMMFWYRQQPGQSLTLIATANQGSEATYESGFVIDKFPISRPNLTFSTLTVSNMSPEDSSIYLCSVVDSSEKLFFGSGTQLSVL.

This clonotype was seen just once. In DNA, the CDR3 is TGTGCCAGCAGTGAAGGTGTCGGGAGTCGTGGCTACACCTTC. Amino acids: CASSEGVGSRGYTF. The V and J genes are TRBV2 and TRBJ1-2; D unclear. CDR3 length: 14 residues. The germline V gene encodes CDR1 SNHLY and CDR2 FYNNEI. V gave up 1 base and J gave up 7 bases, with 13 bases separating them.

As DNA, the CDR3 is TGTGCCAGCAGCCAAGCGGGAGGGTACACCGGGGAGCTGTTTTTT. Translating gives CASSQAGGYTGELFF. The chain uses TRBV6-6 and TRBJ2-2; TRBD2 matches at 10 bases. Germline loops: CDR1 MNHNY, CDR2 SVGAGI (reference sequence). CDR3 size: 15 residues. V lost 6 bases to trimming and J lost 3 bases; unmatched junction nucleotides: 4.

This clonotype appeared once. The rearrangement uses TRBV6-2 or TRBV6-3 and TRBJ2-2, with D tentatively TRBD2 (5 bases). Germline CDR1 reads MNHEY; CDR2 reads SVGEGT. The CDR3 has 11 amino acids. V was shortened by 6 bases and J by 12 bases, with 11 bases between the two germline ends. The CDR3 reads CASRERVQLFF. For the CDR3, the DNA is TGTGCCAGCAGGGAGAGGGTGCAGCTGTTTTTT.

V gene TRBV5-1 combines with J gene TRBJ2-2, with D possibly called TRBD1 or TRBD2 (5 bases each). Per the germline V gene, CDR1 is SGHRS and CDR2 is YFSETQ. The CDR3 totals 17 residues. Between the trimmed V and J ends, which lost 0 bases and 1 base, there was a span of 13 bases. Here the CDR3 reads CASSLDPGTGNTGELFF. The DNA for the CDR3 is TGCGCCAGCAGCTTGGACCCCGGGACGGGGAACACCGGGGAGCTGTTTTTT.

This rearrangement joins TRBV28 to TRBJ2-3; 8 bases agree with TRBD1. This CDR3 has 15 residues. V lost 4 bases, J lost 5 bases, and 8 bases stayed unmatched. Germline V gene lookup returns CDR1 MDHEN and CDR2 SYDVKM. For the CDR3, the DNA is TGTGCCAGCAGTTCGTGGACAGGGTTAGGAGATACGCAGTATTTT. Its protein is CASSSWTGLGDTQYF.

This rearrangement joins TRBV30 to TRBJ2-1, with D perhaps matching TRBD2 (5 bases). This CDR3 is 14 amino acids long. V was clipped by 5 bases and J by 0 bases, with 11 bases between them. Germline V lookup: CDR1 GTSNPN, CDR2 SVGIG (reference sequence). CDR3 protein: CAWGRRSSYNEQFF. The CDR3 nucleotides are TGTGCCTGGGGAAGGAGGAGCTCCTACAATGAGCAGTTCTTC.

The genes are TRBV19 and TRBJ2-7, with D hard to call. This CDR3 has 15 residues. V gave up 3 bases and J gave up 4 bases, with 16 bases separating them. Germline V gene sequence: CDR1 LNHDA, CDR2 SQIVND (reference sequence). CDR3: CASSIFQSPTYEQYF. In DNA form, the CDR3 reads TGTGCCAGTAGTATCTTCCAGTCACCGACGTACGAGCAGTACTTC.

This chain connects TRBV29-1 to TRBJ2-1; 8 bases match TRBD2. The CDR3 is 15 amino acids. After removal of 1 base from V and 3 bases from J, the junction contained 5 bases not matched to a gene. Looked up from germline, CDR1 is SQVTM and CDR2 is ANQGSEA. The CDR3 DNA is TGCAGCGTTGAAGGTAGCGGGGTCCTCTACAATGAGCAGTTCTTC. It is translated as CSVEGSGVLYNEQFF.

This clonotype was counted a single time. The J gene is TRBJ2-1, the V gene TRBV5-1; D not certain. The CDR3 is 15 residues long. In germline, CDR1 is SGHRS, CDR2 YFSETQ. With 0 bases removed from V and 2 bases from J, the gap between germline ends came to 9 bases. The CDR3 coding sequence is TGCGCCAGCAGCTTGGAGGATTTCCCCTACAATGAGCAGTTCTTC. Residues: CASSLEDFPYNEQFF.

The chain employs TRBV20-1 and TRBJ2-2; 8 positions agree with TRBD1. This CDR3 has 15 amino acids. Per the germline V gene, CDR1 is DFQATT and CDR2 is SNEGSKA (reference sequence). Trimming cost V 2 bases and J 0 bases; bases outside gene matches: 2. The CDR3 DNA reads TGCAGTGCTAGACCGGGACAGGCGAACACCGGGGAGCTGTTTTTT. Translating it yields CSARPGQANTGELFF.

The V and J genes are TRBV6-1 and TRBJ1-2; tentatively, D is TRBD1 (5 bases). V lost 6 bases, J lost 0 bases, and 14 bases lay in between. From germline, CDR1 is MNHNS and CDR2 SASEGT. The CDR3 has 15 residues. The CDR3 coding sequence is TGTGCCAGCAGGTTTCAGGGAATAGCTAACTATGGCTACACCTTC. Protein sequence: CASRFQGIANYGYTF.

The chain couples TRBV11-2 to TRBJ2-7; tentative D call: TRBD2 (5 bases). The V gene lost 4 bases and the J gene lost 3 bases, with 19 bases spanning the gap. The germline CDR1 and CDR2 sequences are SGHAT and FQNNGV. CDR3 length: 16 residues. CDR3 bases: TGTGCCAGCAGCTCTGGACCGGGCCGAGGGATCTACGAGCAGTACTTC. Translated, it gives CASSSGPGRGIYEQYF.

The rearrangement uses TRBV5-4 and TRBJ2-6, with 11 positions matching TRBD2. Germline CDR1 and CDR2: SGHNT and YYREEE (reference sequence). The CDR3 has 17 residues. Trimming at V came to 0 bases and at J to 2 bases, leaving 1 base not matched to a gene. The CDR3 reads CASSLVSGGAGANVLTF. The CDR3 coding sequence is TGTGCCAGCAGCTTGGTTAGCGGGGGGGCTGGGGCCAACGTCCTGACTTTC.

The rearrangement uses TRBV11-2 and TRBJ1-4; D gene ambiguous. The CDR3 has 15 residues. Germline V CDR1 and CDR2: SGHAT, FQNNGV. Trimming cost V 0 bases and J 0 bases, with 5 bases left between them. The CDR3 protein is CASSLEKTTNEKLFF. CDR3 DNA: TGTGCCAGCAGCTTAGAGAAAACAACTAATGAAAAACTGTTTTTT.

The gene calls are TRBV24-1 and TRBJ2-5; no firm D call. The CDR3 consists of 13 residues. V dropped 7 bases and J dropped 5 bases, with 13 bases sitting between them. The V gene's germline CDR1 is KGHDR and CDR2 SFDVKD. This CDR3 reads CATRSRYLETQYF. CDR3 sequence (DNA): TGTGCCACCAGGTCCCGGTATTTGGAGACCCAGTACTTC.

This clonotype was detected once. CDR3 residues: CASSVVQGVTTEAFF. CDR3 DNA sequence: TGTGCCAGCAGCGTAGTACAGGGGGTAACCACTGAAGCTTTCTTT. The rearrangement joins TRBV9 to TRBJ1-1; 8 positions agree with TRBD1. The V segment lost 0 bases and the J segment 4 bases; nucleotides outside the gene matches: 5. The CDR3 is 15 residues long. Per the germline V gene, CDR1 is SGDLS and CDR2 is YYNGEE.